The sequence of this TCR beta chain was determined in a study of shared clonotypes between healthy human individuals. Sequencing used immunoSEQ multiplex PCR; TCRdb keeps in-frame clones, though not all of them. The sample yields about 2.1 million clones, 80% to 95% seen once. CD8 cells classed as naive were CD45RO-negative and positively selected for CCR7, excluding terminally differentiated effector memory CD45RA+ cells. Study results and caveats: Across subsets, estimated richness was generally greater for naive than for memory populations.

The CDR3 has 15 amino acids. Between the trimmed V and J ends, which lost 3 bases and 4 bases, there was a span of 13 bases. Germline loops: CDR1 MNHEY, CDR2 SMNVEV (reference sequence). To note about this clone: The antigen remains undetermined. Other nucleotide sequences from this sample produce the same CDR3.

The specimen was naive CD8+ T cells from PBMCs. The chain uses TRBV27 and TRBJ2-1, with D possibly called TRBD1 or TRBD2 (7 bases each). This TCR came from a man younger than 35 in good health. Some clones in this sample may be carry-over from other donors' samples. The CDR3 reads CASSFQGGTYNEQFF. CDR3 in DNA: TGTGCCAGCAGTTTCCAGGGGGGGACGTACAATGAGCAGTTCTTC.